Listed here are 11 T cell receptor beta chains from one sample, sequenced in a study of T-cell reconstitution after alpha-beta-depleted transplantation in children. Unique molecular identifiers were used to barcode this TCRbeta library. Via MiXCR, TCRdb re-called the PCR reads, giving one row per CDR3 protein. The data hold fewer than 550,000 distinct CDR3 sequences, with about 10% observed a single time. The material sequenced was PBMCs, taken before TCRalphabeta/CD19-depleted stem cell transplant. These receptors all stem from a child aged 2-15 years with inherited bone marrow failure, due to receive a stem cell transplant.

This clonotype was counted many times. This chain connects TRBV16 to TRBJ1-2, with unresolved D. The V and J ends lost 0 bases and 4 bases respectively, with 12 bases between them. The CDR3 runs 15 residues. Germline V gives CDR1 KGHSY, CDR2 FQNENV. The DNA for the CDR3 is TGTGCCAGCAGCCAATCTAGCGGGTCAGGCTATGGCTACACCTTC. Translation: CASSQSSGSGYGYTF. Combining the CDR3 with reference TRBV16 and TRBJ1-2 gives the whole variable domain GEEVAQTPKHLVRGEGQKAKLYCAPIKGHSYVFWYQQVLKNEFKFLISFQNENVFDETGMPKERFSAKCLPNSPCSLEIQATKLEDSAVYFCASSQSSGSGYGYTFGSGTRLTVV.

A few counts support this clonotype. The chain has TRBV20-1 and TRBJ1-2; TRBD1 agrees at 7 bases. Germline V CDR1 and CDR2: DFQATT, SNEGSKA (reference sequence). This CDR3 is built from 17 residues. With 0 bases clipped from V and 6 bases from J, the junction kept 16 bases outside the gene matches. CDR3 bases: TGCAGTGCTAGAGATTTGACAGGGATTGACATCAAGGATGGCTACACCTTC. Translated: CSARDLTGIDIKDGYTF.

This clonotype occurred many times. This chain uses TRBV20-1 with TRBJ1-4; 8 bases fit TRBD1. With V trimmed by 0 bases and J by 8 bases, 8 bases remained unmatched. This CDR3 contains 15 residues. Germline-derived CDR1 and CDR2 are DFQATT and SNEGSKA (reference sequence). The CDR3 protein is CSAREGQGRSEKLFF. CDR3 sequence (DNA): TGCAGTGCTAGAGAAGGACAGGGCAGAAGCGAAAAACTGTTTTTT.

The chain combines TRBV5-5 with TRBJ2-3; 9 bases are shared with TRBD2. In germline, CDR1 is SGHKS, CDR2 YYEKEE (reference sequence). This CDR3 has 14 amino acids. The V and J ends lost 0 bases and 11 bases, in that order; junction bases with no gene match: 7. CDR3 DNA: TGTGCCAGCAGCTTGGGACTAGCGGCTCCCGTGCAGTATTTT. Its translation is CASSLGLAAPVQYF. The whole variable domain, remainder taken from reference TRBV5-5 and TRBJ2-3, is DAGVTQSPTHLIKTRGQQVTLRCSPISGHKSVSWYQQVLGQGPQFIFQYYEKEERGRGNFPDRFSARQFPNYSSELNVNALLLGDSALYLCASSLGLAAPVQYFGPGTRLTVL.

This clonotype appeared many times. The rearrangement joins TRBV11-1 to TRBJ1-5, with D unclear. The CDR3 spans 17 residues. Germline V gene data show CDR1 as SGHAT and CDR2 as FQDESV (reference sequence). The germline V and J ends were trimmed by 4 bases and 4 bases, with 20 bases remaining between them. DNA for the CDR3: TGTGCCAGCAGCTCGAGCTCCGGCGGGCGGGGAAATCAGCCCCAGCATTTT. It encodes CASSSSSGGRGNQPQHF.

There are many counts of this clonotype. V usage is TRBV24-1 and J usage is TRBJ2-2, with a possible D match to TRBD1 (5 bases). The length of the CDR3 is 16 residues. Germline-derived CDR1 and CDR2 are KGHDR and SFDVKD. Trimming shortened V by 7 bases and J by 0 bases, and 14 bases separated the two germline ends. Written as DNA, the CDR3 is TGTGCCACCAGGCCCTCGGACACCCCGAACACCGGGGAGCTGTTTTTT. This gives the protein CATRPSDTPNTGELFF.

This clonotype was observed at least ten times. Relative to the germline gene, one junction end is altered; a read error may explain this. This chain links TRBV4-1 with TRBJ1-1; 9 bases are a match to TRBD1. There are 15 residues in the CDR3. Germline V gives CDR1 MGHRA, CDR2 YSYEKL. The CDR3: CASSPTGGPNTEAFF. In DNA, the CDR3 is TGTGCCAGCAGTCCTACAGGGGGCCCGAACACTGAAGCTTTCTTT.

This clonotype was detected ten times or more. V usage is TRBV20-1 and J usage is TRBJ1-1, with unresolved D. This CDR3 has 12 residues. Trimming removed 1 base from V and 9 bases from J, with 12 bases in between. The V gene's germline CDR1 is DFQATT and CDR2 SNEGSKA (reference sequence). CDR3 DNA sequence: TGCAGTGCTAGAGGCATAGGGATCCAAGCTTTCTTT. Its protein is CSARGIGIQAFF.

J is TRBJ1-2 and V is TRBV30, with D maybe TRBD1 (5 bases). This CDR3 spans 14 amino acids. V lost 2 bases and J lost 0, with 10 bases in between. The germline V gene has CDR1 GTSNPN and CDR2 SVGIG (reference sequence). The CDR3 coding sequence is TGTGCCTGGAGTTCGGGGCATCCTAACTATGGCTACACCTTC. Its translation is CAWSSGHPNYGYTF. The variable domain in full, completed from reference TRBV30 and TRBJ1-2, reads SQTIHQWPATLVQPVGSPLSLECTVEGTSNPNLYWYRQAAGRGLQLLFYSVGIGQISSEVPQNLSASRPQDRQFILSSKKLLLSDSGFYLCAWSSGHPNYGYTFGSGTRLTVV.

This clonotype has a handful of counts. The chain combines TRBV4-3 with TRBJ1-3; the D gene is possibly TRBD1 (6 bases). CDR1 and CDR2 from the germline V gene are LGHNA and YSLEER. CDR3 length: 17 amino acids. V lost 4 bases and J lost 0, with 16 bases in between. The CDR3 reads CASSRGAGSGSGNTIYF. As DNA, the CDR3 is TGCGCCAGCAGCCGGGGGGCAGGGAGTGGCTCTGGAAACACCATATATTTT.

The chain links TRBV27 to TRBJ2-1; weak D call: TRBD2 (6 bases). The CDR3 has 15 residues. Deletions cut 4 bases from V and 0 bases from J, with 10 bases between. Per germline, CDR1 MNHEY and CDR2 SMNVEV (reference sequence). The CDR3 loop is CASSWGSGSYNEQFF. In DNA, the CDR3 is TGTGCCAGCAGTTGGGGTAGCGGCTCCTACAATGAGCAGTTCTTC.